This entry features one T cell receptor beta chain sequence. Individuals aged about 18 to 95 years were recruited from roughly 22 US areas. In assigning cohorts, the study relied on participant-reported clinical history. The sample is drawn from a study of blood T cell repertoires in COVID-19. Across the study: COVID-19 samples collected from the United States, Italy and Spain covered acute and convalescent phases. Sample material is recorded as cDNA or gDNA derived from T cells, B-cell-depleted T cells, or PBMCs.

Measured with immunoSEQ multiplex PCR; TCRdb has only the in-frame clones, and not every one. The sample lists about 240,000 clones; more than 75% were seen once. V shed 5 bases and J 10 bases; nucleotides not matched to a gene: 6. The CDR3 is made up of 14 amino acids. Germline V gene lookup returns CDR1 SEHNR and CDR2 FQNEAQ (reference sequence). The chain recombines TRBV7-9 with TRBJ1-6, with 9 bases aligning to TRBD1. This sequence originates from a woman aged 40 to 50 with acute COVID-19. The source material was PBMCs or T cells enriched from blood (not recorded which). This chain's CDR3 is CASSRTGVGSPLHF. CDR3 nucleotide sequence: TGTGCCAGCAGCCGGACAGGGGTAGGGTCACCCCTCCACTTT. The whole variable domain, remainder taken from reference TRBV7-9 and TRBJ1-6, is DTGVSQNPRHKITKRGQNVTFRCDPISEHNRLYWYRQTLGQGPEFLTYFQNEAQLEKSRLLSDRFSAERPKGSFSTLEIQRTEQGDSAMYLCASSRTGVGSPLHFGNGTRLTVT.